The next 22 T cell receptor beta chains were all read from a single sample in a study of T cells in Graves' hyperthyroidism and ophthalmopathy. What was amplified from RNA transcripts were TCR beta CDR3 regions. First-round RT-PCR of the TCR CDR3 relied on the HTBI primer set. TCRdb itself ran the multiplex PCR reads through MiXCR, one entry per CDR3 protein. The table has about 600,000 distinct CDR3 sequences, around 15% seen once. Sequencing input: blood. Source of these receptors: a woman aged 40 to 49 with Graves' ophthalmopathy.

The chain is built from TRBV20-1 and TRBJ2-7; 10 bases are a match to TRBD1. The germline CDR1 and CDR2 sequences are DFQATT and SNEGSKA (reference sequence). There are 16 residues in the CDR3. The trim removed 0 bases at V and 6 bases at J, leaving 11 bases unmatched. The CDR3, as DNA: TGCAGTGCTAGAGATGTGAGGGGGACAGGGGCCTCCGAGCAGTACTTC. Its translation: CSARDVRGTGASEQYF.

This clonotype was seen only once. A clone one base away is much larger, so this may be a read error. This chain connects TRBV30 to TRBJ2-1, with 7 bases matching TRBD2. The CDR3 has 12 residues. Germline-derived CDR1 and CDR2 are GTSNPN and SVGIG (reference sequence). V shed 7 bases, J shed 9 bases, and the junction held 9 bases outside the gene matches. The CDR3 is CASRAGWSEQFF. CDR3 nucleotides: TGTGCCTCACGAGCGGGATGGAGTGAGCAGTTCTTC.

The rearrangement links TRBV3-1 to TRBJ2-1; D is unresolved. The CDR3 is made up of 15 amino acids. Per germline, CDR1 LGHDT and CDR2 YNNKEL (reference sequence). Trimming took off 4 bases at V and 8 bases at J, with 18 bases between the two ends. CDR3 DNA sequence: TGTGCCAGCAGCCCACTGGCCCGTCTGGGCGATGAGCAGTTCTTC. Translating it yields CASSPLARLGDEQFF.

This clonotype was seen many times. CDR3 DNA: TGTGCCAGCACCACCCAGATCCAGGGGGCTTCACCCCTCCACTTT. Translation: CASTTQIQGASPLHF. The chain combines TRBV11-2 with TRBJ1-6, with 8 bases matching TRBD1. There are 15 residues in the CDR3. V shed 7 bases and J 9 bases; nucleotides not matched to a gene: 11. Germline lookup yields CDR1 SGHAT and CDR2 FQNNGV. Using reference TRBV11-2 and TRBJ1-6 for the parts outside the CDR3, the full variable domain is EAGVAQSPRYKIIEKRQSVAFWCNPISGHATLYWYQQILGQGPKLLIQFQNNGVVDDSQLPKDRFSAERLKGVDSTLKIQPAKLEDSAVYLCASTTQIQGASPLHFGNGTRLTVT.

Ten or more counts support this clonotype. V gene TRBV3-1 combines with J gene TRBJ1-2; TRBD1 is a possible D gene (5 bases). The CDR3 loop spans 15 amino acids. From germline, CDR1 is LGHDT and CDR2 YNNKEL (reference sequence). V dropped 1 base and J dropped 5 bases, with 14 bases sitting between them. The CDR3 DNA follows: TGTGCCAGCAGCCAAGCGCCAACAGGAAATTATGGCTACACCTTC. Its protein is CASSQAPTGNYGYTF. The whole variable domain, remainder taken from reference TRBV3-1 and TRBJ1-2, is DTAVSQTPKYLVTQMGNDKSIKCEQNLGHDTMYWYKQDSKKFLKIMFSYNNKELIINETVPNRFSPKSPDKAHLNLHINSLELGDSAVYFCASSQAPTGNYGYTFGSGTRLTVV.

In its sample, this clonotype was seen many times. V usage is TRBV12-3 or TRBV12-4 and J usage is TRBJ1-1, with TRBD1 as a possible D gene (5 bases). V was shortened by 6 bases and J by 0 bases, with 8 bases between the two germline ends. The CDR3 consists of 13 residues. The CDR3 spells CASSRQMNTEAFF. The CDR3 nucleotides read TGTGCCAGCAGCCGACAGATGAACACTGAAGCTTTCTTT.

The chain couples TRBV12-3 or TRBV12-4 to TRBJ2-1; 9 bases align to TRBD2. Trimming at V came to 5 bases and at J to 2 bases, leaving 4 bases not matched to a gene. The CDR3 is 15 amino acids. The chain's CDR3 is CASSIGGRAYNEQFF. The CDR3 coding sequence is TGTGCCAGCAGTATTGGCGGGAGGGCCTACAATGAGCAGTTCTTC.

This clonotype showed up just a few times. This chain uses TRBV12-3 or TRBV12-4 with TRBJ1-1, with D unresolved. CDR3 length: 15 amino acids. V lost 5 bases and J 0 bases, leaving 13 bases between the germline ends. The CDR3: CASSQTSGMNTEAFF. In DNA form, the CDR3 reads TGTGCCAGCAGTCAGACGTCGGGGATGAACACTGAAGCTTTCTTT.

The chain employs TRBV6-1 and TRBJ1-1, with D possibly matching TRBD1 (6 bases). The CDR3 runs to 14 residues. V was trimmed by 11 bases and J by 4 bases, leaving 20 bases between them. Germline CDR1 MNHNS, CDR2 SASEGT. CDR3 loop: CAVVDSLTGTEAFF. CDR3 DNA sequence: TGTGCCGTGGTGGACAGCCTTACGGGCACTGAAGCTTTCTTT.

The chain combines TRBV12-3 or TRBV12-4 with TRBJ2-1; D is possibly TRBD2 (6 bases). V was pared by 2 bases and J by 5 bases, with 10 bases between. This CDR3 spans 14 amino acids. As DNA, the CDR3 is TGTGCCAGCAGTTTAAGCGGGCGCCACAATGAGCAGTTCTTC. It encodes CASSLSGRHNEQFF.

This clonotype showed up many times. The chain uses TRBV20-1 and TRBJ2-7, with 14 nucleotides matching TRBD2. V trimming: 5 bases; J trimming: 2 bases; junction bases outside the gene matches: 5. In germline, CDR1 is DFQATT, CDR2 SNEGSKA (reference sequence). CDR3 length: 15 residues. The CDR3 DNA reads TGCAGTGCTGGGACTAGCGGGAGACATCCCTACGAGCAGTACTTC. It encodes CSAGTSGRHPYEQYF.

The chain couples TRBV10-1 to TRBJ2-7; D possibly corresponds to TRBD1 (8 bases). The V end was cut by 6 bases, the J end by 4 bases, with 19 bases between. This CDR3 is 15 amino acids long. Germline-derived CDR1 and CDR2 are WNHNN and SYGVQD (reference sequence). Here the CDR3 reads CASREGGTGRYEQYF. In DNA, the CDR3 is TGCGCCAGCAGAGAGGGGGGGACAGGAAGATACGAGCAGTACTTC.

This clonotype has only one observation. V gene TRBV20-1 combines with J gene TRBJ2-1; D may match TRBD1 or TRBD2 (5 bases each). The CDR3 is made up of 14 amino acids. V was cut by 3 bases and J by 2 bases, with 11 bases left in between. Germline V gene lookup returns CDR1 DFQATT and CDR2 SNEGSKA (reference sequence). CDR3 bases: TGCAGTGCTAGTACGGGGCGTCCCTACAATGAGCAGTTCTTC. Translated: CSASTGRPYNEQFF.

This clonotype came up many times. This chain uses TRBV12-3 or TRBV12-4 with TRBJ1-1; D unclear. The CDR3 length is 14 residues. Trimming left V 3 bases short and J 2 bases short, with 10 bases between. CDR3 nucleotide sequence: TGTGCCAGCAGTTTGGGCAGGATTAACACTGAAGCTTTCTTT. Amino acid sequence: CASSLGRINTEAFF.

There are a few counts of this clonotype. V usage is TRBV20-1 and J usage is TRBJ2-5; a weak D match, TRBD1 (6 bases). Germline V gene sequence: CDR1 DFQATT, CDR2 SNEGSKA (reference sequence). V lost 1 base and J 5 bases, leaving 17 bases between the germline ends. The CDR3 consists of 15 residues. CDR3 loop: CSARVGRGRWETQYF. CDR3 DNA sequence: TGCAGTGCTAGAGTGGGCAGGGGTCGGTGGGAGACCCAGTACTTC.

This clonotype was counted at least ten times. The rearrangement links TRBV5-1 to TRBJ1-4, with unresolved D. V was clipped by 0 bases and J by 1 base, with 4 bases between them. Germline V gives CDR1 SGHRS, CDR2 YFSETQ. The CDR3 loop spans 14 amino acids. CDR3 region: CASSLDGTNEKLFF. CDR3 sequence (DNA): TGCGCCAGCAGCTTGGACGGAACTAATGAAAAACTGTTTTTT.

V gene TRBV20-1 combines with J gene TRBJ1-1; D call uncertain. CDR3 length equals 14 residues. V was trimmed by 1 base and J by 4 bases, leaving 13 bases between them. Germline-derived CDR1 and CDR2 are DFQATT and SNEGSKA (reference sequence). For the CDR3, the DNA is TGCAGTGCTAGAGTTTTGGAGAGTGGCACTGAAGCTTTCTTT. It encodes CSARVLESGTEAFF.

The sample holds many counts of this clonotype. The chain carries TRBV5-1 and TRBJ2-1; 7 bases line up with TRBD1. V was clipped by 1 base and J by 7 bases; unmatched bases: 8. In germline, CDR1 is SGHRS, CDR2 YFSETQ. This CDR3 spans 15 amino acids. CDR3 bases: TGCGCCAGCAGCTTGCTGGGACAGCCGTGGAATGAGCAGTTCTTC. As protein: CASSLLGQPWNEQFF.

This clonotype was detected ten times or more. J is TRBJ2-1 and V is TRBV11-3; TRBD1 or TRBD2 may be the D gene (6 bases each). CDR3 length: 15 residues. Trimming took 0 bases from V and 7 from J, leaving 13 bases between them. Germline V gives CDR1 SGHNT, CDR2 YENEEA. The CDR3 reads CASSLEGGVSNEQFF. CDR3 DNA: TGTGCCAGCAGCTTAGAGGGGGGCGTCTCAAATGAGCAGTTCTTC.

DNA of the CDR3: TGTGCCAGCACCACGACCGGCCAGCCCCTCGAGCAGTACTTC. It yields the protein CASTTTGQPLEQYF. The chain uses TRBV28 and TRBJ2-7; D unresolved. CDR1 and CDR2 from the germline V gene are MDHEN and SYDVKM. V lost 7 bases and J lost 6, with 19 bases in between. CDR3 length: 14 amino acids.

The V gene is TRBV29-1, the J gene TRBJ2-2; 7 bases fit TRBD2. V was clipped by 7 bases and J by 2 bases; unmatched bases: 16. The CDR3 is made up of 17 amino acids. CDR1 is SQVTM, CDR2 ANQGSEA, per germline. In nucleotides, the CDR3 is TGCAGCGCCGTCCCCGGCGGGAGCGCTATCAACACCGGGGAGCTGTTTTTT. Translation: CSAVPGGSAINTGELFF.

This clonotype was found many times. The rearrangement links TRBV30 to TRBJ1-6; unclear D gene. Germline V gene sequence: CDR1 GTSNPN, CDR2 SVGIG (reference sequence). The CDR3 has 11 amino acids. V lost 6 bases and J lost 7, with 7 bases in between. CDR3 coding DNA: TGTGCCTGCAATGGGAATTCACCCCTCCACTTT. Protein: CACNGNSPLHF.